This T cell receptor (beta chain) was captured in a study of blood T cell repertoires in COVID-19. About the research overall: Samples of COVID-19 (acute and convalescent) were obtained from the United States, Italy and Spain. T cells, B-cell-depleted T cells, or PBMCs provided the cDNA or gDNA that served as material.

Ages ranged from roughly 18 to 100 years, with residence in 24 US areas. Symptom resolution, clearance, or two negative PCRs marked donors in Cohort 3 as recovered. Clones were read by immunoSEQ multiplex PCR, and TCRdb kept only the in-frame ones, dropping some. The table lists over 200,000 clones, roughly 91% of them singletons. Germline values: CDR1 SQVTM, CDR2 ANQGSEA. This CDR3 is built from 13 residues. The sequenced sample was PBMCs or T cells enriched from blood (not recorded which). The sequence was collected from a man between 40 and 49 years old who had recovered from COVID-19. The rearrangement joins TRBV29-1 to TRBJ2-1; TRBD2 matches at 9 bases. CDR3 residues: CSHWVAGVYEQFF. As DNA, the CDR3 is TGCAGTCATTGGGTAGCGGGAGTATATGAGCAGTTCTTC.